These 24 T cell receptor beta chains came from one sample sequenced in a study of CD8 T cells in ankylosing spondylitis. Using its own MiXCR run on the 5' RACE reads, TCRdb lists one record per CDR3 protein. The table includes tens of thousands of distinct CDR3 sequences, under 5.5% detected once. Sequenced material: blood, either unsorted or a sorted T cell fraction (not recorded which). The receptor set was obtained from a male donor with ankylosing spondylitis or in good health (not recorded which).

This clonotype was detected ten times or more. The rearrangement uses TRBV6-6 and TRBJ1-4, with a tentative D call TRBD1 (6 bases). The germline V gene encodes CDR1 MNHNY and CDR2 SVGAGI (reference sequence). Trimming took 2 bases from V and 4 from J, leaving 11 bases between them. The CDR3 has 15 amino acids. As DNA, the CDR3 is TGTGCCAGCAGTTACAGACAGGAGATTAATGAAAAACTGTTTTTT. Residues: CASSYRQEINEKLFF.

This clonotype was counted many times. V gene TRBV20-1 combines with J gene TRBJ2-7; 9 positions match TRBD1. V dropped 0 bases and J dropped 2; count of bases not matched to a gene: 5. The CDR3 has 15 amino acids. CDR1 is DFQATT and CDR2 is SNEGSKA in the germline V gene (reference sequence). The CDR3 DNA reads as TGCAGTGCTAGAGATTGGGACAGGGCCCCCTACGAGCAGTACTTC. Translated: CSARDWDRAPYEQYF.

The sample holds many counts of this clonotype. The CDR3 DNA is TGTGCCAGCAGTTTTGGGGACCGTAGTTTCTACGAGCAGTACTTC. Its translation is CASSFGDRSFYEQYF. The V gene is TRBV28, the J gene TRBJ2-7; the D gene could be TRBD1 or TRBD2 (5 bases each). The CDR3 loop spans 15 amino acids. Trimming took off 3 bases at V and 3 bases at J, with 15 bases between the two ends. CDR1 and CDR2 from the germline V gene are MDHEN and SYDVKM.

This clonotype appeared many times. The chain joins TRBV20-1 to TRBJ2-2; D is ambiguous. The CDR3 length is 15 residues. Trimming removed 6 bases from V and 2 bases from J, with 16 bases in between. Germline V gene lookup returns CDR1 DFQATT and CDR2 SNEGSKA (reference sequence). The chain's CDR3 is CSATPGRSNTGELFF. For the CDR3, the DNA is TGCAGTGCCACACCTGGACGTAGCAACACCGGGGAGCTGTTTTTT.

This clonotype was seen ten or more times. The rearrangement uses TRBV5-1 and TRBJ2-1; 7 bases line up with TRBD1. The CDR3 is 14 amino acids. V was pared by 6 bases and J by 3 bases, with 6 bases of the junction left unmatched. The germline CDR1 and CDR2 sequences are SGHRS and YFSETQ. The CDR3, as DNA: TGCGCCAGCATGAGGACAGGATTCTACAATGAGCAGTTCTTC. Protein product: CASMRTGFYNEQFF.

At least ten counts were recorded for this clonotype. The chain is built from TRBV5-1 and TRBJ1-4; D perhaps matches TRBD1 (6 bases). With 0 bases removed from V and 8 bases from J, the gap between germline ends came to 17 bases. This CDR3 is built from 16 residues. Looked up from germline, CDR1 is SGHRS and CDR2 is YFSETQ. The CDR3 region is CASSLEGGSTGEKLFF. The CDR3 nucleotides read TGCGCCAGCAGCTTGGAAGGGGGATCGACGGGGGAAAAACTGTTTTTT.

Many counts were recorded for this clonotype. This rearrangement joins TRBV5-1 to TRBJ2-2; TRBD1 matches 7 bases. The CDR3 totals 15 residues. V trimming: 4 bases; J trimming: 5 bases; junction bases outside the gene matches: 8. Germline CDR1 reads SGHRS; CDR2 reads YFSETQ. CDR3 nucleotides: TGCGCCAGCAGCAAAGGGACAGTTAATACCGGGGAGCTGTTTTTT. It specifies CASSKGTVNTGELFF.

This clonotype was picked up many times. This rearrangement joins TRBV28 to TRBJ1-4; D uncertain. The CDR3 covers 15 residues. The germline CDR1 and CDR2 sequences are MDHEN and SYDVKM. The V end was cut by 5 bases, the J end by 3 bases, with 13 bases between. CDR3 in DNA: TGTGCCAGCAGTCCCCCGGGAAAATCTAATGAAAAACTGTTTTTT. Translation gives CASSPPGKSNEKLFF.

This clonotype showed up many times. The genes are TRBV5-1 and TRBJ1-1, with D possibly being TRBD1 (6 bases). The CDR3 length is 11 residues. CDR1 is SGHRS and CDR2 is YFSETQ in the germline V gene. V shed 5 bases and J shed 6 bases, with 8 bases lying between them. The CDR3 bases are TGCGCCAGCAGTTCAGGGGCTGAAGCTTTCTTT. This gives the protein CASSSGAEAFF.

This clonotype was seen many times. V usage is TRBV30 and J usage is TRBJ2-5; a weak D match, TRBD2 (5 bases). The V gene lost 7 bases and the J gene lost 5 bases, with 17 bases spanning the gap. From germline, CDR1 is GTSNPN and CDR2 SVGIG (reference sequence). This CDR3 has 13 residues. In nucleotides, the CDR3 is TGTGCCTCAACAGCGGATAAAGGGGAGACCCAGTACTTC. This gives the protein CASTADKGETQYF. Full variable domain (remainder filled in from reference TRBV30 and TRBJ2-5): SQTIHQWPATLVQPVGSPLSLECTVEGTSNPNLYWYRQAAGRGLQLLFYSVGIGQISSEVPQNLSASRPQDRQFILSSKKLLLSDSGFYLCASTADKGETQYFGPGTRLLVL.

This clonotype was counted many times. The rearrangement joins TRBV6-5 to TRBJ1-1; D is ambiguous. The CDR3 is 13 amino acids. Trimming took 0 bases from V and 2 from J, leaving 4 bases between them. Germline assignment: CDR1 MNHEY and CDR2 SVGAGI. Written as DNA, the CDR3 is TGTGCCAGCAGTTACTCGGAAAACACTGAAGCTTTCTTT. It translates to CASSYSENTEAFF.

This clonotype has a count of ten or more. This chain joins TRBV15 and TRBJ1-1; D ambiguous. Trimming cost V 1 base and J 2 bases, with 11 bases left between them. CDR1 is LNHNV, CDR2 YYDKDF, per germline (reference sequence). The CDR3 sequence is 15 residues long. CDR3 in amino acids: CATSRVLLSNTEAFF. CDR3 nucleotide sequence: TGTGCCACCAGCAGAGTACTCCTCTCCAACACTGAAGCTTTCTTT.

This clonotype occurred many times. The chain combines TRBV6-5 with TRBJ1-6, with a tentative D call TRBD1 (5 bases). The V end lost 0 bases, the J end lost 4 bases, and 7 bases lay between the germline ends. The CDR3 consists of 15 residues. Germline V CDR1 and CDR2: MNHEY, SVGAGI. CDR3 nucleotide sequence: TGTGCCAGCAGTTACTCGAAGGGGTATAATTCACCCCTCCACTTT. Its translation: CASSYSKGYNSPLHF.

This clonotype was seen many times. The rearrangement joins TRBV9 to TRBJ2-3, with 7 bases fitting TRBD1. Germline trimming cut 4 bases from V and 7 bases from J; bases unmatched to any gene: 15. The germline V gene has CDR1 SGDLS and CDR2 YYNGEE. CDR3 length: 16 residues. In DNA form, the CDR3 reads TGTGCCAGCAGCCCGTATCAAGCCGAACAGGGGAATACGCAGTATTTT. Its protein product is CASSPYQAEQGNTQYF.

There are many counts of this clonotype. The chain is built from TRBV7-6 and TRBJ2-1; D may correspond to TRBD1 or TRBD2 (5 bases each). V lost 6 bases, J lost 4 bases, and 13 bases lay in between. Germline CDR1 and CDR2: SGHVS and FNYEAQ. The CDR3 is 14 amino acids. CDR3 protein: CASSKDGAYNEQFF. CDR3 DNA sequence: TGTGCCAGCAGTAAAGACGGGGCGTACAATGAGCAGTTCTTC.

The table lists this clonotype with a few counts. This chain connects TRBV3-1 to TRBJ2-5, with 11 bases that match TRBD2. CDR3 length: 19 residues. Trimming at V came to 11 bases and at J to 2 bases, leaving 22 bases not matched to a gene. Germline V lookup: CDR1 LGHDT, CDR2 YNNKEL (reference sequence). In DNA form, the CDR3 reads TGTGCCTTCTGTTTGAGTGGGGTGCTAGCGGGGGGACTTCAAGAGACCCAGTACTTC. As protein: CAFCLSGVLAGGLQETQYF.

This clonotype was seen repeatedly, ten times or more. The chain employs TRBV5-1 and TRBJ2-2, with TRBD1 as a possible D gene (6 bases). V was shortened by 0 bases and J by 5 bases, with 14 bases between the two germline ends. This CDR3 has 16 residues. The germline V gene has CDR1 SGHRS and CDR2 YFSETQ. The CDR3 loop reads CASSLGTRGGTGELFF. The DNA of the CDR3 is TGCGCCAGCAGCTTGGGAACCAGGGGCGGGACCGGGGAGCTGTTTTTT.

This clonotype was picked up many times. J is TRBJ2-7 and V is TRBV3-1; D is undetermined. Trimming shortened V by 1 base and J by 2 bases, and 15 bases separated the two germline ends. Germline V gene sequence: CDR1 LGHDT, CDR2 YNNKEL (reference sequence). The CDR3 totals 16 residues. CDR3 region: CASSQGVRLSAYEQYF. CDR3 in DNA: TGTGCCAGCAGCCAAGGAGTCAGGCTCTCCGCCTACGAGCAGTACTTC.

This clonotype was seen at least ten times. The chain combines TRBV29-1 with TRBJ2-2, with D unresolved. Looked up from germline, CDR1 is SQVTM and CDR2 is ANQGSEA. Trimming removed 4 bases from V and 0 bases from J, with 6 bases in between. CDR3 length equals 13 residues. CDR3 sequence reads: CSVGQANTGELFF. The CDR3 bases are TGCAGCGTTGGGCAGGCGAACACCGGGGAGCTGTTTTTT.

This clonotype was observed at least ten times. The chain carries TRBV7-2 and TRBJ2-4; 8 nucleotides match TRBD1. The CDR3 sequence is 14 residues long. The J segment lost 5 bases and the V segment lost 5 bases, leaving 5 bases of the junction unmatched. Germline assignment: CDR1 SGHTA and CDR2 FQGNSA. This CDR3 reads CASSVDRGENIQYF. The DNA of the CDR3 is TGTGCCAGCAGCGTAGACAGGGGTGAAAACATTCAGTACTTC.

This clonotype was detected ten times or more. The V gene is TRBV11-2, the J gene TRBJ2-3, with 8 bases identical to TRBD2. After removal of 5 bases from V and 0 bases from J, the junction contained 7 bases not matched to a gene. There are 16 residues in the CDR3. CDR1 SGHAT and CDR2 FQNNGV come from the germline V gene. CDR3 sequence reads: CASSHGGGPSTDTQYF. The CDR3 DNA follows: TGTGCCAGCAGCCACGGCGGGGGGCCCAGCACAGATACGCAGTATTTT.

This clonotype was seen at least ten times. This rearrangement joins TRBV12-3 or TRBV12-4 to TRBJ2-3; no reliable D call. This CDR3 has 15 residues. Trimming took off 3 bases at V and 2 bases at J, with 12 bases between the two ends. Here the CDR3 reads CASSFLGGITDTQYF. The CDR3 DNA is TGTGCCAGCAGTTTCCTGGGCGGTATCACAGATACGCAGTATTTT.

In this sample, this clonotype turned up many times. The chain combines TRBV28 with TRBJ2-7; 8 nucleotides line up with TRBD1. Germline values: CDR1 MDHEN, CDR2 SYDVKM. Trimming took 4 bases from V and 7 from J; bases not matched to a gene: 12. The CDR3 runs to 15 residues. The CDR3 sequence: CASSSLTGALREQYF. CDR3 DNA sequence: TGTGCCAGCAGTTCCCTGACAGGGGCTCTACGGGAGCAGTACTTC.

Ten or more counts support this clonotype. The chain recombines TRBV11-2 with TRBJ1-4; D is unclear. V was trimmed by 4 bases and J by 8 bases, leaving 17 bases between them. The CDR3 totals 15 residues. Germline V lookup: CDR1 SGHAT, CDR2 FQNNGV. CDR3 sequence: CASSSLQGRVEKLFF. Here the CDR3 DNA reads TGTGCCAGCAGCTCCCTTCAAGGGCGCGTAGAAAAACTGTTTTTT. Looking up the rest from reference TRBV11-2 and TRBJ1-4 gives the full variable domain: EAGVAQSPRYKIIEKRQSVAFWCNPISGHATLYWYQQILGQGPKLLIQFQNNGVVDDSQLPKDRFSAERLKGVDSTLKIQPAKLEDSAVYLCASSSLQGRVEKLFFGSGTQLSVL.